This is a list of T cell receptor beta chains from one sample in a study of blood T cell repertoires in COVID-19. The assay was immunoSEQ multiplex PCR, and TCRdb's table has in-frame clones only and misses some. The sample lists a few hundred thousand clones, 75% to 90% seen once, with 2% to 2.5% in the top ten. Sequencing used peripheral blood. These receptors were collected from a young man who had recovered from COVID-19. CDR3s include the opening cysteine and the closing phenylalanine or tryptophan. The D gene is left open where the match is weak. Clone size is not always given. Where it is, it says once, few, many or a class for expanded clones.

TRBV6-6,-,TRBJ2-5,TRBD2,CASSYWTSGGSKAQYF,TGTGCCAGCAGTTACTGGACTAGCGGGGGCTCAAAGGCCCAGTACTTC
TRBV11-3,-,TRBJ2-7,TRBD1,CASSPGTGDEQYF,TGTGCCAGCAGCCCAGGGACAGGGGACGAGCAGTACTTC
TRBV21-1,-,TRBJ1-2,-,CASSLGGAAYGYTF,TGTGCCAGCAGCCTCGGGGGGGCAGCCTATGGCTACACCTTC
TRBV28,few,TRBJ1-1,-,CASSMPGLRFRGTEAFF,TGTGCCAGCAGTATGCCGGGACTAAGGTTTAGGGGCACTGAAGCTTTCTTT
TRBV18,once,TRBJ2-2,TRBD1,CASTRLRGRYDGELFF,TGTGCCAGCACACGCCTAAGGGGGCGGTACGACGGGGAGCTGTTTTTT
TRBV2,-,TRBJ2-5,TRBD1,CASTMDRVSETQYF,TGTGCCAGCACCATGGACAGGGTGTCCGAGACCCAGTACTTC
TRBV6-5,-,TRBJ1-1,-,CASRFRAEAFF,TGTGCCAGCAGATTCAGGGCTGAAGCTTTCTTT
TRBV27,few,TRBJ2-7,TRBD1,CASSYRTGLATYEQYF,TGTGCCAGCAGTTACCGGACAGGCCTCGCTACCTACGAGCAGTACTTC
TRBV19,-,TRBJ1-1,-,CASSIYSGGTEAFF,TGTGCCAGTAGTATTTACAGCGGGGGGACTGAAGCTTTCTTT
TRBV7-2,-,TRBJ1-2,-,CASTLIPGGGGGYTF,TGTGCCAGCACCCTAATACCGGGGGGGGGTGGTGGCTACACCTTC
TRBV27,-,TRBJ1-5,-,CASSLYRSNQPQHF,TGTGCCAGCAGTCTTTACAGGTCTAATCAGCCCCAGCATTTT
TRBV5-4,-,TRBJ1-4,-,CASSRGTATNEKLFF,TGTGCCAGCAGCCGGGGGACCGCAACTAATGAAAAACTGTTTTTT
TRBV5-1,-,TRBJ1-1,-,CASSAARGVNTEAFF,TGCGCCAGCAGCGCCGCCAGGGGTGTGAACACTGAAGCTTTCTTT
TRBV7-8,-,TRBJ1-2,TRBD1,CASSLSWGQGDYGYTF,TGTGCCAGCAGCTTATCTTGGGGACAGGGAGACTATGGCTACACCTTC
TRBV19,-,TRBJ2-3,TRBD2,CASNSPGLAGTDTQYF,TGTGCCAGTAATTCCCCGGGACTAGCGGGCACAGATACGCAGTATTTT
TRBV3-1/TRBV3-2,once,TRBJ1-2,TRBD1,CASRLNRGRNYGYTF,TGTGCCAGCAGACTTAACAGGGGGCGGAACTACGGCTACACCTTC
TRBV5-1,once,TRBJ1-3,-,CASSLGDFGQPKGNTIYF,TGCGCCAGCAGCTTAGGTGACTTTGGACAGCCGAAAGGAAACACCATATATTTT
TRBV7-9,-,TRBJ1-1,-,CASSLARRLVGNTEAFF,TGTGCCAGCAGCTTAGCGCGGCGTCTTGTGGGGAACACTGAAGCTTTCTTT
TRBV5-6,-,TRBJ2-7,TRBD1,CASSLGTGSSYEQYF,TGTGCCAGCAGCTTGGGGACAGGGTCTAGCTACGAGCAGTACTTC
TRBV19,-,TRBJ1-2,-,CASTRQTNYGYTF,TGTGCCAGTACCAGGCAGACCAACTATGGCTACACCTTC
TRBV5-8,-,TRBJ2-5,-,CASSLGGRLGGETQYF,TGTGCCAGCAGCTTGGGAGGTCGCCTCGGCGGTGAGACCCAGTACTTC
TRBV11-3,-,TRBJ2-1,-,CASSLVSLPPYNEQFF,TGTGCCAGCAGCTTAGTTAGCTTGCCCCCCTACAATGAGCAGTTCTTC
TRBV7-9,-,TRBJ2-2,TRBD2,CASSSRLAGASNTGELFF,TGTGCCAGCAGCTCCCGACTAGCGGGGGCTTCGAACACCGGGGAGCTGTTTTTT
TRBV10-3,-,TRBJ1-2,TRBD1,CAIGPGTANYGYTF,TGTGCCATCGGACCCGGGACAGCCAACTATGGCTACACCTTC
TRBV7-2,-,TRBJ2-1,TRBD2,CASRQAGGSAYNEQFF,TGTGCCAGCAGGCAAGCGGGGGGGTCGGCGTACAATGAGCAGTTCTTC
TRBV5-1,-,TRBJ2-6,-,CASSLGGDTSGANVLTF,TGCGCCAGCAGCTTGGGTGGGGACACCTCTGGGGCCAACGTCCTGACTTTC
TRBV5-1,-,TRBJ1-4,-,CASSLAGVLGTRYNEKLFF,TGCGCCAGCAGCTTGGCCGGAGTCCTGGGTACGCGATATAATGAAAAACTGTTTTTT
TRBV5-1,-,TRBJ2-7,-,CASSLLSQYTSYEQYF,TGCGCCAGCAGCCTCCTCTCCCAGTATACCTCCTACGAGCAGTACTTC
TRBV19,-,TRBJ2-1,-,CASSTTVYYDEQFF,TGTGCCAGTAGTACGACAGTTTACTACGATGAGCAGTTCTTC
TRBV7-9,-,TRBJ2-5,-,CASSLARDSSRETQYF,TGTGCCAGCAGCTTAGCCCGGGACTCCTCACGAGAGACCCAGTACTTC
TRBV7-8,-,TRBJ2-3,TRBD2,CASSDERGGRDTQYF,TGTGCCAGCAGCGATGAGCGGGGGGGCCGAGATACGCAGTATTTT
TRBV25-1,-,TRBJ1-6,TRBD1,CASSAPTGTFNSPLHF,TGTGCCAGCAGTGCGCCGACAGGGACCTTTAATTCACCCCTCCACTTT
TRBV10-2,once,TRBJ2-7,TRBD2,CASRDPGLAGSYEQYF,TGCGCCAGCAGGGATCCGGGACTAGCGGGGAGTTACGAGCAGTACTTC
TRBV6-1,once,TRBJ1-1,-,CASSEVFTEAFF,TGTGCCAGCAGTGAAGTCTTCACTGAAGCTTTCTTT
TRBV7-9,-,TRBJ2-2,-,CASSPTQDTGELFF,TGTGCCAGCAGCCCGACACAGGACACCGGGGAGCTGTTTTTT
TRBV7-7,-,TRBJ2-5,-,CASSLRQQETQYF,TGTGCCAGCAGCTTGAGGCAGCAAGAGACCCAGTACTTC
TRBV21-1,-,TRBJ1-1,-,CARTVNTEAFF,TGTGCCAGGACTGTTAACACTGAAGCTTTCTTT
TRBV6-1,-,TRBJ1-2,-,CASSERASGYGYTF,TGTGCCAGCAGTGAGAGGGCCTCCGGCTATGGCTACACCTTC
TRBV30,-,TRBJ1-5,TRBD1,CAWTRDSHNQPQHF,TGTGCCTGGACGAGGGACAGCCACAATCAGCCCCAGCATTTT
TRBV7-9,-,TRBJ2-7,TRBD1,CASSSIGGLTGGRDEQYF,TGTGCCAGCAGCTCCATAGGAGGTCTGACAGGGGGTAGAGACGAGCAGTACTTC
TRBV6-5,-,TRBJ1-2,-,CASSPSGIYGYTF,TGTGCCAGCAGTCCATCAGGGATCTATGGCTACACCTTC
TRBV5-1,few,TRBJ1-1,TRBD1,CASRLWTGVNTEAFF,TGCGCCAGCAGACTCTGGACAGGGGTGAACACTGAAGCTTTCTTT
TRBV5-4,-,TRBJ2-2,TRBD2,CASSRTGLDYGELFF,TGTGCCAGCAGCCGAACGGGACTAGACTACGGGGAGCTGTTTTTT
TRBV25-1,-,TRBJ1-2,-,CASSVLQAAYGYTF,TGTGCCAGCAGTGTCTTACAGGCCGCTTATGGCTACACCTTC
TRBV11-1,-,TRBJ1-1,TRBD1,CASSKDRGNTEAFF,TGTGCCAGCAGCAAGGACAGGGGAAACACTGAAGCTTTCTTT
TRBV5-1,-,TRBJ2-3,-,CASSLAAGANTQYF,TGCGCCAGCAGCTTGGCCGCGGGGGCGAACACGCAGTATTTT
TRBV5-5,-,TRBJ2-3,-,CASSADRPNTDTQYF,TGTGCCAGCAGCGCGGACAGACCCAACACAGATACGCAGTATTTT
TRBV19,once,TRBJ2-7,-,CASSITVYSYEQYF,TGTGCCAGTAGTATTACGGTCTACTCCTACGAGCAGTACTTC
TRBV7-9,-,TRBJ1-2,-,CASSLYHGYTF,TGTGCCAGCAGCTTATATCATGGCTACACCTTC
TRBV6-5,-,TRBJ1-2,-,CASNYTRGGSVYGYTF,TGTGCCAGCAATTACACCCGGGGAGGGTCGGTCTATGGCTACACCTTC
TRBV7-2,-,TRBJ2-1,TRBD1,CASSLAGTGGGLLSYNEQFF,TGTGCCAGCAGCTTAGCTGGGACAGGGGGCGGCTTACTCTCCTACAATGAGCAGTTCTTC
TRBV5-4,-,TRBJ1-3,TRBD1,CASSLQGAGGNTIYF,TGTGCCAGCAGCCTACAGGGGGCGGGTGGAAACACCATATATTTT
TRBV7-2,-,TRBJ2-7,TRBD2,CASSLTAGGHRQYF,TGTGCCAGCAGCTTAACAGCGGGGGGTCACCGTCAGTACTTC
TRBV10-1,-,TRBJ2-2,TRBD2,CASSDPAGGLTGELFF,TGCGCCAGCAGTGACCCAGCGGGGGGCTTGACCGGGGAGCTGTTTTTT
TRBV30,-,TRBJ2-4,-,CAWSVSAGNIQYF,TGTGCCTGGAGTGTTAGCGCGGGAAACATTCAGTACTTC